The rows below give T cell receptor beta chains drawn from one sample of a study of T-cell memory formation after mild COVID-19. Each CDR3 protein gets one entry after TCRdb re-called the 5' RACE reads with MiXCR. The profile shows 250,000 to 300,000 distinct CDR3 sequences, about 16% of them singletons. The sequencing sample was made of PBMCs or a T cell subset sorted from them (not recorded which). Receptor source: a man aged 18-30 years who had mild COVID-19 (a few samples of this study predate the infection). Cell type and time point are not known. CDR3s include the opening cysteine and the closing phenylalanine or tryptophan. A D gene is named only where the DNA matches it firmly. Clone size, where shown, is once, few, many, or a class for clones that have expanded.

clone_size: few; j_call: TRBJ2-1; d_call: -; v_call: TRBV4-3; cdr3_nt: TGCGCCAGCAGCCTACAGGGACACGGGGCCGATGAGCAGTTCTTC; cdr3_aa: CASSLQGHGADEQFF
clone_size: many; j_call: TRBJ2-7; d_call: -; v_call: TRBV7-8; cdr3_nt: TGTGCCAGCAGCTCGGGACGTTTATACGAGCAGTACTTC; cdr3_aa: CASSSGRLYEQYF
clone_size: few; j_call: TRBJ2-5; d_call: -; v_call: TRBV11-2; cdr3_nt: TGTGCCAGCAGCATCTTTGAGGAGGCCCAAGAGACCCAGTACTTC; cdr3_aa: CASSIFEEAQETQYF
clone_size: -; j_call: TRBJ1-1; d_call: -; v_call: TRBV6-5; cdr3_nt: TGTGCCAGCAGCTTGGGCCTCGACTTCACTGAAGCTTTCTTT; cdr3_aa: CASSLGLDFTEAFF
clone_size: few; j_call: TRBJ2-5; d_call: TRBD2; v_call: TRBV7-3; cdr3_nt: TGTGCCAGCAGCTTAGAGAGCGGGGGAATTGGGACCCAGTACTTC; cdr3_aa: CASSLESGGIGTQYF
clone_size: -; j_call: TRBJ1-2; d_call: -; v_call: TRBV7-8; cdr3_nt: TGTGCCAGCAGCTTAGAGGGGGACCTCTATGGCTACACCTTC; cdr3_aa: CASSLEGDLYGYTF
clone_size: -; j_call: TRBJ2-2; d_call: TRBD1; v_call: TRBV30; cdr3_nt: TGTGCCCAGGGGACAGGGGGGACCACCGGGGAGCTGTTTTTT; cdr3_aa: CAQGTGGTTGELFF
clone_size: -; j_call: TRBJ1-4; d_call: -; v_call: TRBV12-3/TRBV12-4; cdr3_nt: TGTGCCAGCAGTTTAGAGGTGCGGCAGGCAACTAATGAAAAACTGTTTTTT; cdr3_aa: CASSLEVRQATNEKLFF
clone_size: -; j_call: TRBJ1-6; d_call: TRBD1; v_call: TRBV7-9; cdr3_nt: TGTGCCAGCACCTTAACCAACAGGGGCGTATCACCCCTCCACTTT; cdr3_aa: CASTLTNRGVSPLHF
clone_size: few; j_call: TRBJ2-3; d_call: TRBD2; v_call: TRBV29-1; cdr3_nt: TGCAGCGTTGCCCAGCGGGGAGATACGCAGTATTTT; cdr3_aa: CSVAQRGDTQYF
clone_size: -; j_call: TRBJ2-7; d_call: -; v_call: TRBV6-2/TRBV6-3; cdr3_nt: TGTGCCACCGCCCCTAGGTCCTACGAGCAGTACTTC; cdr3_aa: CATAPRSYEQYF
clone_size: few; j_call: TRBJ2-3; d_call: TRBD1; v_call: TRBV20-1; cdr3_nt: TGCAGTGCTCGGACAGGGGGTGCCGTGACAGATACGCAGTATTTT; cdr3_aa: CSARTGGAVTDTQYF
clone_size: -; j_call: TRBJ2-3; d_call: -; v_call: TRBV10-3; cdr3_nt: TGTGCCATCAGGTCACAGGGAATAACGCAGTATTTT; cdr3_aa: CAIRSQGITQYF
clone_size: -; j_call: TRBJ1-1; d_call: -; v_call: TRBV5-1; cdr3_nt: TGCGCCAGCAGCTTCTTAGGGGTAAACACTGAAGCTTTCTTT; cdr3_aa: CASSFLGVNTEAFF
clone_size: few; j_call: TRBJ2-3; d_call: -; v_call: TRBV5-1; cdr3_nt: TGCGCCAGCAGCCCCGAAGGGCGGTCTAGCACAGATACGCAGTATTTT; cdr3_aa: CASSPEGRSSTDTQYF
clone_size: many; j_call: TRBJ2-7; d_call: TRBD1; v_call: TRBV5-1; cdr3_nt: TGCGCCAGCAGCAGGGACAGTAGCACCTACGAGCAGTACTTC; cdr3_aa: CASSRDSSTYEQYF
clone_size: -; j_call: TRBJ2-1; d_call: TRBD1; v_call: TRBV29-1; cdr3_nt: TGCAGCTCCCTCGGGACAGGGTTCAATGAGCAGTTCTTC; cdr3_aa: CSSLGTGFNEQFF
clone_size: -; j_call: TRBJ1-1; d_call: -; v_call: TRBV10-3; cdr3_nt: TGTGCCATCAGCCGGACAGATTCGAACACTGAAGCTTTCTTT; cdr3_aa: CAISRTDSNTEAFF
clone_size: -; j_call: TRBJ2-5; d_call: -; v_call: TRBV5-1; cdr3_nt: TGCGCCAGCAGCCGATACAGGGATCAAGAGACCCAGTACTTC; cdr3_aa: CASSRYRDQETQYF
clone_size: few; j_call: TRBJ1-2; d_call: -; v_call: TRBV6-6; cdr3_nt: TGTGCCAGCGCCTCCCTGGGGGGGGGGTTTAACTATGGCTACACCTTC; cdr3_aa: CASASLGGGFNYGYTF
clone_size: -; j_call: TRBJ1-2; d_call: TRBD1; v_call: TRBV6-5; cdr3_nt: TGTGCCAGCAGCCCGGACAGGGGTCAAGGCTACACCTTC; cdr3_aa: CASSPDRGQGYTF
clone_size: -; j_call: TRBJ1-2; d_call: TRBD1; v_call: TRBV7-6; cdr3_nt: TGTGCCAGCAGCCATGACAGGGGGGATGGCTACACCTTC; cdr3_aa: CASSHDRGDGYTF
clone_size: few; j_call: TRBJ1-1; d_call: -; v_call: TRBV12-3/TRBV12-4; cdr3_nt: TGTGCCACCTGCTGGGGGATGGGGACTGAAGCTTTCTTT; cdr3_aa: CATCWGMGTEAFF
clone_size: many; j_call: TRBJ2-3; d_call: -; v_call: TRBV4-2; cdr3_nt: TGTGCCAGCAGCGGGATGAGGGATACGCAGTATTTT; cdr3_aa: CASSGMRDTQYF
clone_size: -; j_call: TRBJ2-6; d_call: -; v_call: TRBV7-3; cdr3_nt: TGTGCCAGCAGCGAGACAGCTGGGGCCAACGTCCTGACTTTC; cdr3_aa: CASSETAGANVLTF
clone_size: -; j_call: TRBJ2-1; d_call: -; v_call: TRBV9; cdr3_nt: TGTGCCAGCAGCCGGGACCATTCCTACAATGAGCAGTTCTTC; cdr3_aa: CASSRDHSYNEQFF
clone_size: -; j_call: TRBJ1-2; d_call: -; v_call: TRBV9; cdr3_nt: TGTGCCAGCAGCGTTGAAGGGTATGGTGGCTACACCTTC; cdr3_aa: CASSVEGYGGYTF
clone_size: few; j_call: TRBJ1-4; d_call: -; v_call: TRBV20-1; cdr3_nt: TGCAGTGCCCCGATAAAACAAGGGAACGAAAAACTGTTTTTT; cdr3_aa: CSAPIKQGNEKLFF
clone_size: -; j_call: TRBJ1-1; d_call: -; v_call: TRBV19; cdr3_nt: TGTGCCAGTAGTATAGGACCCAGCTCACCCACTGAAGCTTTCTTT; cdr3_aa: CASSIGPSSPTEAFF
clone_size: -; j_call: TRBJ2-2; d_call: -; v_call: TRBV9; cdr3_nt: TGTGCCAGCAGCGTACGAGGCAGGGCGAACACCGGGGAGCTGTTTTTT; cdr3_aa: CASSVRGRANTGELFF
clone_size: -; j_call: TRBJ2-3; d_call: -; v_call: TRBV7-2; cdr3_nt: TGTGCCAGCAGCTTGGGGACTTTCACAGATACGCAGTATTTT; cdr3_aa: CASSLGTFTDTQYF
clone_size: few; j_call: TRBJ2-4; d_call: TRBD1; v_call: TRBV4-1; cdr3_nt: TGCGCCAGCAGCCAGGAACAGGGGGCCGTTGACAAAAACATTCAGTACTTC; cdr3_aa: CASSQEQGAVDKNIQYF
clone_size: many; j_call: TRBJ2-7; d_call: -; v_call: TRBV9; cdr3_nt: TGTGCCAGCAGCGTAGGGACTTGGGCAACCGAGCAGTACTTC; cdr3_aa: CASSVGTWATEQYF
clone_size: -; j_call: TRBJ1-1; d_call: -; v_call: TRBV12-5; cdr3_nt: TGTGCTAGTGGTTTGGCACACGAGGACACTGAAGCTTTCTTT; cdr3_aa: CASGLAHEDTEAFF
clone_size: few; j_call: TRBJ1-5; d_call: TRBD1; v_call: TRBV20-1; cdr3_nt: TGCAGTGCCCCCCCCGACAGGGAGGACCAGCCCCAGCATTTT; cdr3_aa: CSAPPDREDQPQHF
clone_size: -; j_call: TRBJ2-2; d_call: -; v_call: TRBV7-9; cdr3_nt: TGTGCCAGCAGCTTAGGTTGGCGGGGACCCGAAGTGGAGAACACCGGGGAGCTGTTTTTT; cdr3_aa: CASSLGWRGPEVENTGELFF
clone_size: few; j_call: TRBJ2-2; d_call: -; v_call: TRBV20-1; cdr3_nt: TGCAGTGCTAGAGGCGAGACCGGGGAGCTGTTTTTT; cdr3_aa: CSARGETGELFF
clone_size: -; j_call: TRBJ2-7; d_call: -; v_call: TRBV11-2; cdr3_nt: TGTGCCAGCAGCTTAGATCGGTGGAGACTTCGCGGAGCCTACGAGCAGTACTTC; cdr3_aa: CASSLDRWRLRGAYEQYF
clone_size: -; j_call: TRBJ1-2; d_call: TRBD1; v_call: TRBV6-6; cdr3_nt: TGTGCCAGCAGTGGATCCGGGACAGGGGCGTACTATGGCTACACCTTC; cdr3_aa: CASSGSGTGAYYGYTF
clone_size: few; j_call: TRBJ2-3; d_call: -; v_call: TRBV4-3; cdr3_nt: TGCGCCAGCAGCCAAGACACCAGCGGGCCCACAGATACGCAGTATTTT; cdr3_aa: CASSQDTSGPTDTQYF
clone_size: few; j_call: TRBJ1-5; d_call: -; v_call: TRBV4-3; cdr3_nt: TGCGCCAGCAGCCTTTCCGTGTACCGTAGCAATCAGCCCCAGCATTTT; cdr3_aa: CASSLSVYRSNQPQHF
clone_size: few; j_call: TRBJ2-3; d_call: TRBD1; v_call: TRBV4-2; cdr3_nt: TGTGCCAGCCGATTCGGACAGGAACTAGATACGCAGTATTTT; cdr3_aa: CASRFGQELDTQYF